This TCR beta chain is drawn from a study of blood T cell repertoires in COVID-19. As for the study in general: Material from acute and convalescent COVID-19 was sourced from the United States, Italy and Spain. PBMCs, B-cell-depleted T cells, or T cells provided the cDNA or gDNA that made up the material.

The CDR3 has 15 residues. The V gene end was trimmed by 4 bases and the J gene end by 6 bases; junction bases not matched to a gene: 10. Germline assignment: CDR1 SEHNR and CDR2 FQNEAQ (reference sequence). Per the original data handling: Nucleated cell counts were estimated from reference gene primer amplification. The table came from immunoSEQ multiplex PCR; TCRdb's copy has only in-frame clones and leaves some out. That table furnishes V, J and clone size, whereas the DNA furnished D and trimming. The sample records some 670,000 clones, 85% to 90% being singletons. Sequencing used peripheral blood. The clonotype was recovered from a woman aged 18-30 years with acute or convalescent COVID-19. V gene TRBV7-9 combines with J gene TRBJ2-7, with 9 bases matching TRBD1. The CDR3, as DNA: TGTGCCAGCAGCTCACACCGGGACAGGGCGTTCGAGCAGTACTTC. Translation: CASSSHRDRAFEQYF.